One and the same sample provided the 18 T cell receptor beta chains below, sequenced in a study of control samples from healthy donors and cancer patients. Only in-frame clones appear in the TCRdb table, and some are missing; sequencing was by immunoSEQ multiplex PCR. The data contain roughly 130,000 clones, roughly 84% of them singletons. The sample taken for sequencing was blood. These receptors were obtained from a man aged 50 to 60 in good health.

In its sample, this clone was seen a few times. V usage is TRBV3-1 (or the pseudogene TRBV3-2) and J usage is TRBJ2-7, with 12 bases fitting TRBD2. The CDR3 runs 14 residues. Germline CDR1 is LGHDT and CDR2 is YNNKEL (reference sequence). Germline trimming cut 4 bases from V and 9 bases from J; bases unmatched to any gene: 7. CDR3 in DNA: TGTGCCAGCAGCCCGGGACTAGCGGGTTTTGTGCAGTACTTC. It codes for CASSPGLAGFVQYF.

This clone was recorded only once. CDR3 loop: CASSARTGEEKLFF. CDR3 DNA: TGTGCCAGCAGCGCAAGGACAGGTGAAGAAAAACTGTTTTTT. J is TRBJ1-4 and V is TRBV7-6; 7 nucleotides line up with TRBD1. V trimming: 5 bases; J trimming: 8 bases; junction bases outside the gene matches: 8. The CDR3 spans 14 residues. Germline CDR1 reads SGHVS; CDR2 reads FNYEAQ. Together with reference TRBV7-6 and TRBJ1-4, the CDR3 gives the full variable domain: GAGVSQSPRYKVTKRGQDVALRCDPISGHVSLYWYRQALGQGPEFLTYFNYEAQQDKSGLPNDRFSAERPEGSISTLTIQRTEQRDSAMYRCASSARTGEEKLFFGSGTQLSVL.

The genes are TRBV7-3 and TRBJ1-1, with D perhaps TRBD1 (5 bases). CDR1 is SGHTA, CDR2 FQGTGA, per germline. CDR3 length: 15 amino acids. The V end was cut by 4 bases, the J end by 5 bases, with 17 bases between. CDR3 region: CASSSQGADRTEAFF. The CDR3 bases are TGTGCCAGCAGCTCTCAAGGGGCAGATCGGACTGAAGCTTTCTTT.

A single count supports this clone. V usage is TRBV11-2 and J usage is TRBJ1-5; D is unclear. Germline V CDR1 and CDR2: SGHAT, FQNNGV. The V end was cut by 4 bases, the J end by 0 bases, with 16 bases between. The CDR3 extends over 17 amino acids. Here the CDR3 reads CASSSSTNTYSNQPQHF. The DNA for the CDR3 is TGTGCCAGCAGCTCCTCGACAAACACTTATAGCAATCAGCCCCAGCATTTT.

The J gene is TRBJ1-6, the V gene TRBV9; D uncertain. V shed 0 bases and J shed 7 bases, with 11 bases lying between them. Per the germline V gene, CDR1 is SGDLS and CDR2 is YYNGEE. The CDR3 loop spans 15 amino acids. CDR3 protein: CASSVVAVGNSPLHF. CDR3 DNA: TGTGCCAGCAGCGTAGTAGCAGTGGGGAATTCACCCCTCCACTTT.

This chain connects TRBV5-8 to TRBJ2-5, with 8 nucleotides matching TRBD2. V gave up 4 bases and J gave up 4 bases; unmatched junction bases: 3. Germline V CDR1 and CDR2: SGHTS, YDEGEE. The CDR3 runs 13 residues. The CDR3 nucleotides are TGTGCCAGCAGCACGGGACTAGGAGAGACCCAGTACTTC. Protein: CASSTGLGETQYF.

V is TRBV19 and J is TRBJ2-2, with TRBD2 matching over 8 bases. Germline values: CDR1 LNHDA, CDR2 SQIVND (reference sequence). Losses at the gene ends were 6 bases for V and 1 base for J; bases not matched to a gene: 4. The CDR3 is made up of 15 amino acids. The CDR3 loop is CASRETSVNTGELFF. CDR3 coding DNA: TGTGCCAGTAGGGAGACTAGCGTGAACACCGGGGAGCTGTTTTTT. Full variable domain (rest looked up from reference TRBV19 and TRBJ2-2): DGGITQSPKYLFRKEGQNVTLSCEQNLNHDAMYWYRQDPGQGLRLIYYSQIVNDFQKGDIAEGYSVSREKKESFPLTVTSAQKNPTAFYLCASRETSVNTGELFFGEGSRLTVL.

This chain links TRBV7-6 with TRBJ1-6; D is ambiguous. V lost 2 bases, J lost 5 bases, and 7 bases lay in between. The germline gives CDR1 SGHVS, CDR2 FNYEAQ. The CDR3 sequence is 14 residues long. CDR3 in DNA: TGTGCCAGCAGCTTATCCGGGGATAATTCACCCCTCCACTTT. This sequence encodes CASSLSGDNSPLHF.

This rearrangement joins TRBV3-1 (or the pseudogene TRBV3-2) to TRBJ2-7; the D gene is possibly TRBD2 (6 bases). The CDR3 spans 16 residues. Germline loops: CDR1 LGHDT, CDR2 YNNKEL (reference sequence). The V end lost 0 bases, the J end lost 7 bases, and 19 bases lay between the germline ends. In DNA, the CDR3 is TGTGCCAGCAGCCAAGAGTGGCGGGGAAACAGTCCGGAGCAGTACTTC. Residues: CASSQEWRGNSPEQYF.

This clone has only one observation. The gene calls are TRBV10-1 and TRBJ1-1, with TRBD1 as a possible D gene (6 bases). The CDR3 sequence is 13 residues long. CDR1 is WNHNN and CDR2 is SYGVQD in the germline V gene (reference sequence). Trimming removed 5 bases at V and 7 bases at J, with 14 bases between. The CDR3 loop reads CASSPGQPVEAFF. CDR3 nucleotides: TGCGCCAGCAGTCCCGGACAGCCAGTTGAAGCTTTCTTT.

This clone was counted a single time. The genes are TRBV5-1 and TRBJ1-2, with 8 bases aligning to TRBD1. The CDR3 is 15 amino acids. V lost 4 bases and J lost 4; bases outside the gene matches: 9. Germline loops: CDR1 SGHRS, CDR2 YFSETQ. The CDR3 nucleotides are TGCGCCAGCAGCATATTCTCACAGGGGGGCTATGGCTACACCTTC. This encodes CASSIFSQGGYGYTF.

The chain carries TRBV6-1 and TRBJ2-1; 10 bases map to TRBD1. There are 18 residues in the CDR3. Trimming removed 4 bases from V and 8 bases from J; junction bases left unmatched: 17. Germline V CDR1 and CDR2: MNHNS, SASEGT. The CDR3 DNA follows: TGTGCCAGCAGTGTGAGCCCCTTTCGACAGGGGGCAGTCGATGAGCAGTTCTTC. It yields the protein CASSVSPFRQGAVDEQFF.

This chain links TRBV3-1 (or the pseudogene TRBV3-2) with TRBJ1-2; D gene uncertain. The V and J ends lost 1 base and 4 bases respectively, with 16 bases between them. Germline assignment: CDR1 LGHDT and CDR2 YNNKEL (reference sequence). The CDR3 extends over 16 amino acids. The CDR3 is CASSQAQTGLAYGYTF. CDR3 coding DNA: TGTGCCAGCAGCCAAGCACAAACGGGGTTGGCCTATGGCTACACCTTC.

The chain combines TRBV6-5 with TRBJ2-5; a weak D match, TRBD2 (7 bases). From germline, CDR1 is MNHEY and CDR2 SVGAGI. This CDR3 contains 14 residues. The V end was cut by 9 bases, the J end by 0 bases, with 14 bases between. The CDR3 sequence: CASSRGAHQETQYF. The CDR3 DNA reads TGTGCCAGTTCACGGGGGGCCCACCAAGAGACCCAGTACTTC.

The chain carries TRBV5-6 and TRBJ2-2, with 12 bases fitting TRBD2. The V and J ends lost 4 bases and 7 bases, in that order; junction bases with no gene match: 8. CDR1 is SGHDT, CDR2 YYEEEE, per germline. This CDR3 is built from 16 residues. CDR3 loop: CASSVLAGGPLGELFF. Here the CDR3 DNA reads TGTGCCAGCAGCGTCCTAGCGGGGGGGCCTCTCGGGGAGCTGTTTTTT. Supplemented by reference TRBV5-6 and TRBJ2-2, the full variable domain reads DAGVTQSPTHLIKTRGQQVTLRCSPKSGHDTVSWYQQALGQGPQFIFQYYEEEERQRGNFPDRFSGHQFPNYSSELNVNALLLGDSALYLCASSVLAGGPLGELFFGEGSRLTVL.

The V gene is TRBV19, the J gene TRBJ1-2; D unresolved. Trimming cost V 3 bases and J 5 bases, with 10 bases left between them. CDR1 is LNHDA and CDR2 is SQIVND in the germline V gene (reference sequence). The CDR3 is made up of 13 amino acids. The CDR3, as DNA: TGTGCCAGTAGTATCAGTTTTGGTTATGGCTACACCTTC. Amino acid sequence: CASSISFGYGYTF.

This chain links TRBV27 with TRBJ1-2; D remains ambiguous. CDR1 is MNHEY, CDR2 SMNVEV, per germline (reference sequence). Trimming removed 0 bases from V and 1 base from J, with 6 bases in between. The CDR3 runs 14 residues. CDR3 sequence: CASSLSWGNYGYTF. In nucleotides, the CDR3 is TGTGCCAGCAGTTTATCGTGGGGTAACTATGGCTACACCTTC.

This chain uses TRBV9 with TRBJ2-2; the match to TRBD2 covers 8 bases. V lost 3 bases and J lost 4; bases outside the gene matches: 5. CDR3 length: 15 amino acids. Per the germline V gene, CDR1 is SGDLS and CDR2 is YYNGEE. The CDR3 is CASSAPGGVTGELFF. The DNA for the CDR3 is TGTGCCAGCAGCGCCCCGGGGGGGGTCACCGGGGAGCTGTTTTTT.